Each of the 32 T cell receptor beta chains below was sequenced from the same sample in a study of technical replicates of blood from a few donors. The assay was immunoSEQ multiplex PCR, and TCRdb's table has in-frame clones only and misses some. The sample records 85,000 or so clones, around 94% being singletons. The material sequenced was T cells isolated from PBMCs. The receptors were sampled from a human donor in good health.

This clone occurred a few times. The chain is built from TRBV4-2 and TRBJ2-2; D gene unclear. CDR3 length: 16 amino acids. CDR1 and CDR2 from the germline V gene are LGHNA and YNFKEQ. V lost 5 bases, J lost 8 bases, and 21 bases lay in between. CDR3 bases: TGTGCCAGCAGCGGTTATACCGAGGTTAGCCCGGGGGAGCTGTTTTTT. Translated, it gives CASSGYTEVSPGELFF.

This rearrangement joins TRBV10-2 to TRBJ1-1, with unresolved D. Germline V gene sequence: CDR1 WSHSY, CDR2 SAAADI. V was pared by 7 bases and J by 4 bases, with 16 bases between. The CDR3 contains 14 residues. In DNA, the CDR3 is TGCGCCAGCACCCCCCTTCTGCGAGGCACTGAAGCTTTCTTT. Protein: CASTPLLRGTEAFF.

V is TRBV2 and J is TRBJ1-5; no definite D call. Between the trimmed V and J ends, which lost 5 bases and 3 bases, there was a span of 14 bases. The CDR3 length is 15 residues. The germline V gene encodes CDR1 SNHLY and CDR2 FYNNEI. CDR3 coding DNA: TGTGCCAGCAGTCCTCGACGGCAGGCCAATCAGCCCCAGCATTTT. Its protein product is CASSPRRQANQPQHF.

This clone was seen once. The chain links TRBV6-1 to TRBJ2-7, with 7 bases lining up with TRBD2. V was clipped by 3 bases and J by 6 bases; unmatched bases: 5. The CDR3 is 13 residues long. Germline CDR1 is MNHNS and CDR2 is SASEGT. The chain's CDR3 is CASSEGSGLEQYF. CDR3 coding DNA: TGTGCCAGCAGTGAGGGTAGCGGGCTCGAGCAGTACTTC.

This chain joins TRBV6-6 and TRBJ2-1; D might be TRBD1 (6 bases). Trimming removed 7 bases from V and 8 bases from J, with 9 bases in between. The CDR3 is made up of 11 amino acids. The germline gives CDR1 MNHNY, CDR2 SVGAGI (reference sequence). The CDR3 nucleotides read TGTGCCAGCATACAGGGCGATGAGCAGTTCTTC. Its translation: CASIQGDEQFF.

The chain is built from TRBV19 and TRBJ2-3; 10 nucleotides match TRBD2. The J segment lost 2 bases and the V segment lost 9 bases, leaving 5 bases of the junction unmatched. The CDR3 has 14 amino acids. CDR1 is LNHDA, CDR2 SQIVND, per germline (reference sequence). In DNA form, the CDR3 reads TGTGCCAGCAAGACTAGCGGGTACACAGATACGCAGTATTTT. It codes for CASKTSGYTDTQYF.

V gene TRBV9 combines with J gene TRBJ2-7; 7 nucleotides agree with TRBD1. The germline gives CDR1 SGDLS, CDR2 YYNGEE. CDR3 length equals 14 residues. With 0 bases clipped from V and 7 bases from J, the junction kept 7 bases outside the gene matches. CDR3 protein: CASSVEGQEEEQYF. CDR3 coding DNA: TGTGCCAGCAGCGTAGAAGGACAGGAGGAAGAGCAGTACTTC.

The chain joins TRBV30 to TRBJ1-2; D uncertain. CDR1 is GTSNPN, CDR2 SVGIG, per germline (reference sequence). V was clipped by 1 base and J by 8 bases, with 14 bases between them. The CDR3 spans 13 residues. The CDR3 DNA follows: TGTGCCTGGAGTGAAACCGACGCGGGGGGCTACACCTTC. Amino acid sequence: CAWSETDAGGYTF.

For the CDR3, the DNA is TGCGCCAGCAGCTTGGAAGGCAGGGCCACTGAAGCTTTCTTT. Its translation is CASSLEGRATEAFF. The V gene is TRBV5-1, the J gene TRBJ1-1; the D gene is possibly TRBD1 (5 bases). Trimming left V 0 bases short and J 4 bases short, with 10 bases between. Germline loops: CDR1 SGHRS, CDR2 YFSETQ. CDR3 size: 14 residues. Full variable domain (missing parts from reference TRBV5-1 and TRBJ1-1): KAGVTQTPRYLIKTRGQQVTLSCSPISGHRSVSWYQQTPGQGLQFLFEYFSETQRNKGNFPGRFSGRQFSNSRSEMNVSTLELGDSALYLCASSLEGRATEAFFGQGTRLTVV.

This clone was seen once. V is TRBV28 and J is TRBJ1-5, with a weak D call TRBD1 (5 bases). Per the germline V gene, CDR1 is MDHEN and CDR2 is SYDVKM. The length of the CDR3 is 14 residues. V was shortened by 7 bases and J by 6 bases, with 16 bases between the two germline ends. This chain's CDR3 is CASKPRVSGQPQHF. DNA of the CDR3: TGTGCCAGCAAGCCCAGGGTATCCGGTCAGCCCCAGCATTTT.

This clone was found once. At one end the junction does not follow the germline gene, possibly because of a read error. The rearrangement links TRBV7-8 to TRBJ2-1; 12 bases agree with TRBD2. This CDR3 region has 15 residues. Germline loops: CDR1 SGHVS, CDR2 FQNEAQ. CDR3 in DNA: TGTGCCAGCAGCATAGCTCTAGCGGGAGGGTATGAGCAGTTCTTC. The encoded protein is CASSIALAGGYEQFF.

V gene TRBV7-3 combines with J gene TRBJ2-7; D ambiguous. V shed 5 bases and J shed 4 bases, with 9 bases lying between them. This CDR3 is 12 amino acids long. Germline V gene data show CDR1 as SGHTA and CDR2 as FQGTGA. CDR3 DNA: TGTGCCAGCAGCCCGAGGTTATACGAGCAGTACTTC. This translates into CASSPRLYEQYF.

This clone was observed once. V is TRBV7-9 and J is TRBJ2-5; D gene ambiguous. V gave up 0 bases and J gave up 6 bases, with 5 bases separating them. The CDR3 extends over 12 amino acids. Germline assignment: CDR1 SEHNR and CDR2 FQNEAQ (reference sequence). CDR3 amino acids: CASSLALKTQYF. The CDR3 DNA follows: TGTGCCAGCAGCTTAGCGCTAAAGACCCAGTACTTC.

This sequence joins TRBV2 and TRBJ1-2, with D possibly being TRBD1 (5 bases). Germline V CDR1 and CDR2: SNHLY, FYNNEI. CDR3 length: 17 amino acids. V gave up 3 bases and J gave up 3 bases, with 20 bases separating them. CDR3 in amino acids: CASSELVTGVGDYGYTF. The CDR3 nucleotides read TGTGCCAGCAGTGAGCTGGTTACGGGGGTAGGGGACTATGGCTACACCTTC.

This chain uses TRBV27 with TRBJ2-3; D uncertain. V gave up 4 bases and J gave up 0 bases, with 14 bases separating them. CDR1 MNHEY and CDR2 SMNVEV come from the germline V gene (reference sequence). This CDR3 has 16 residues. CDR3 in DNA: TGTGCCAGCAGTTCACTCATAAGACTTAGCACAGATACGCAGTATTTT. It is translated as CASSSLIRLSTDTQYF.

This chain links TRBV9 with TRBJ2-3; TRBD2 might be the D (7 bases). CDR3 length: 16 amino acids. Germline CDR1 reads SGDLS; CDR2 reads YYNGEE. The V end was cut by 4 bases, the J end by 6 bases, with 21 bases between. CDR3 in DNA: TGTGCCAGCAGCCTCATGGGGGGCGGGGGTCCTGATACGCAGTATTTT. Translated, it gives CASSLMGGGGPDTQYF.

This clone was picked up one time. The J gene is TRBJ2-4, the V gene TRBV5-1; D uncertain. Trimming shortened V by 2 bases and J by 15 bases, and 15 bases separated the two germline ends. The CDR3 runs 12 residues. Germline CDR1 SGHRS, CDR2 YFSETQ. The CDR3 bases are TGCGCCAGCAGCTTTATGGGTCAGGTGCGGTACTTC. Its translation is CASSFMGQVRYF.

J is TRBJ2-1 and V is TRBV2, with 10 nucleotides matching TRBD2. J gave up 10 bases and V 3 bases, and 9 bases lay outside the gene matches. The CDR3 has 15 residues. In germline, CDR1 is SNHLY, CDR2 FYNNEI. The CDR3 DNA reads TGTGCCAGCAGTGACTCCAGCGGGAGGGAGGGCGAGCAGTTCTTC. Its translation is CASSDSSGREGEQFF.

V is TRBV5-6 and J is TRBJ2-7; D call uncertain. V shed 1 base and J shed 3 bases, with 8 bases lying between them. This CDR3 is 13 amino acids long. The germline V gene encodes CDR1 SGHDT and CDR2 YYEEEE. The DNA for the CDR3 is TGTGCCAGCAGCTTGCGTAGGAGCTACGAGCAGTACTTC. Translated: CASSLRRSYEQYF. Based on the CDR3 plus reference TRBV5-6 and TRBJ2-7, the full variable domain is DAGVTQSPTHLIKTRGQQVTLRCSPKSGHDTVSWYQQALGQGPQFIFQYYEEEERQRGNFPDRFSGHQFPNYSSELNVNALLLGDSALYLCASSLRRSYEQYFGPGTRLTVT.

This chain connects TRBV5-1 to TRBJ1-3, with D unresolved. The CDR3 is 13 amino acids. The germline gives CDR1 SGHRS, CDR2 YFSETQ. Trimming removed 4 bases from V and 1 base from J, with 6 bases in between. The CDR3 DNA is TGCGCCAGCAGCGAGGTATCTGGAAACACCATATATTTT. This sequence encodes CASSEVSGNTIYF.

This chain joins TRBV7-9 and TRBJ2-7, with D hard to call. Germline V gives CDR1 SEHNR, CDR2 FQNEAQ (reference sequence). V shed 4 bases and J shed 7 bases, with 11 bases lying between them. The length of the CDR3 is 12 residues. CDR3 in DNA: TGTGCCAGCAGCTCGACTCCCTCGGAGCAGTACTTC. The encoded protein is CASSSTPSEQYF.

J is TRBJ2-1 and V is TRBV30, with TRBD1 identical over 8 bases. CDR3 length: 18 residues. Germline CDR1 and CDR2: GTSNPN and SVGIG (reference sequence). J lost 0 bases, V lost 0 bases, and 10 bases had no gene match. CDR3 in DNA: TGTGCCTGGAGTGTACTATGGGGACAGGTTAGCTCCTACAATGAGCAGTTCTTC. It yields the protein CAWSVLWGQVSSYNEQFF. Variable domain in full (rest from reference TRBV30 and TRBJ2-1): SQTIHQWPATLVQPVGSPLSLECTVEGTSNPNLYWYRQAAGRGLQLLFYSVGIGQISSEVPQNLSASRPQDRQFILSSKKLLLSDSGFYLCAWSVLWGQVSSYNEQFFGPGTRLTVL.

The chain combines TRBV7-3 with TRBJ2-5, with TRBD2 matching 10 bases. Germline CDR1 is SGHTA and CDR2 is FQGTGA. The CDR3 runs 15 residues. V lost 5 bases to trimming and J lost 5 bases; unmatched junction nucleotides: 8. CDR3 sequence: CASSLKAGGAETQYF. The CDR3 DNA is TGTGCCAGCAGCCTAAAAGCGGGGGGGGCCGAGACCCAGTACTTC.

The chain employs TRBV19 and TRBJ2-1; D is unresolved. Germline CDR1 reads LNHDA; CDR2 reads SQIVND (reference sequence). The CDR3 length is 12 residues. V was trimmed by 3 bases and J by 8 bases, leaving 8 bases between them. This chain's CDR3 is CASSIRRDEQFF. The CDR3 bases are TGTGCCAGTAGTATTAGACGGGATGAGCAGTTCTTC.

V gene TRBV29-1 combines with J gene TRBJ1-1, with 7 bases aligning to TRBD1. There are 13 residues in the CDR3. CDR1 and CDR2 (germline): SQVTM, ANQGSEA. Unmatched junction bases numbered 6, after V lost 4 bases and J lost 4 bases. The CDR3 DNA follows: TGCAGCGTTGGGACAGGTCGAGCCACTGAAGCTTTCTTT. The encoded protein is CSVGTGRATEAFF.

J is TRBJ1-3 and V is TRBV29-1; D perhaps matches TRBD1 (5 bases). CDR3 size: 16 residues. V was shortened by 5 bases and J by 0 bases, with 17 bases between the two germline ends. The V gene's germline CDR1 is SQVTM and CDR2 ANQGSEA. The CDR3 nucleotides are TGCAGCGTTTCCCCCGGGGACTTACACTCTGGAAACACCATATATTTT. It encodes CSVSPGDLHSGNTIYF.

The chain is built from TRBV7-8 and TRBJ2-1, with 7 bases aligning to TRBD2. The ends lost 5 bases at V and 8 bases at J; junction bases unmatched: 15. Germline V gene sequence: CDR1 SGHVS, CDR2 FQNEAQ. The CDR3 has 16 amino acids. The CDR3 loop is CASSPGGRERGDEQFF. The CDR3 DNA reads as TGTGCCAGCAGCCCGGGTGGGAGGGAGAGGGGCGATGAGCAGTTCTTC. The variable domain in full, with the rest retrieved from reference TRBV7-8 and TRBJ2-1, is GAGVSQSPRYKVAKRGQDVALRCDPISGHVSLFWYQQALGQGPEFLTYFQNEAQLDKSGLPSDRFFAERPEGSVSTLKIQRTQQEDSAVYLCASSPGGRERGDEQFFGPGTRLTVL.

The chain carries TRBV9 and TRBJ1-1; 7 nucleotides match TRBD1. This CDR3 is 13 amino acids long. Germline V CDR1 and CDR2: SGDLS, YYNGEE. After removal of 3 bases from V and 6 bases from J, the junction contained 5 bases not matched to a gene. CDR3 sequence reads: CASSATGTAEAFF. Written as DNA, the CDR3 is TGTGCCAGCAGCGCGACAGGGACGGCTGAAGCTTTCTTT.

J is TRBJ2-7 and V is TRBV7-9, with TRBD1 matching over 7 bases. The CDR3 runs 16 residues. V was clipped by 0 bases and J by 2 bases; unmatched bases: 7. CDR1 and CDR2 from the germline V gene are SEHNR and FQNEAQ (reference sequence). The CDR3 reads CASSLAYSDRPYEQYF. Here the CDR3 DNA reads TGTGCCAGCAGCTTAGCATATTCGGACAGGCCCTACGAGCAGTACTTC.

This chain connects TRBV5-4 to TRBJ1-1, with 10 bases lining up with TRBD1. Trimming took 2 bases from V and 8 from J; bases not matched to a gene: 3. CDR1 is SGHNT and CDR2 is YYREEE in the germline V gene (reference sequence). The CDR3 is 13 amino acids. DNA for the CDR3: TGTGCCAGCAGCTTCGGACAGGGGGGAGAAGCTTTCTTT. Translating gives CASSFGQGGEAFF. Drawing the rest from reference TRBV5-4 and TRBJ1-1, the complete variable domain is ETGVTQSPTHLIKTRGQQVTLRCSSQSGHNTVSWYQQALGQGPQFIFQYYREEENGRGNFPPRFSGLQFPNYSSELNVNALELDDSALYLCASSFGQGGEAFFGQGTRLTVV.

J is TRBJ2-2 and V is TRBV29-1; 7 nucleotides agree with TRBD1. The germline CDR1 and CDR2 sequences are SQVTM and ANQGSEA. The junction had 7 bases not matched to a gene; V was cut back by 4 bases and J by 5 bases. The CDR3 length is 14 residues. CDR3 nucleotides: TGCAGCGTTGTGCAGGGGGTACGGACCGGGGAGCTGTTTTTT. Translating it yields CSVVQGVRTGELFF.

The chain combines TRBV14 with TRBJ1-2; D call uncertain. Germline lookup yields CDR1 SGHDN and CDR2 FVKESK. This CDR3 has 13 amino acids. V was pared by 2 bases and J by 6 bases, with 10 bases between. The CDR3 protein is CASSQTLAHGYTF. CDR3 in DNA: TGTGCCAGCAGCCAAACATTAGCCCATGGCTACACCTTC.